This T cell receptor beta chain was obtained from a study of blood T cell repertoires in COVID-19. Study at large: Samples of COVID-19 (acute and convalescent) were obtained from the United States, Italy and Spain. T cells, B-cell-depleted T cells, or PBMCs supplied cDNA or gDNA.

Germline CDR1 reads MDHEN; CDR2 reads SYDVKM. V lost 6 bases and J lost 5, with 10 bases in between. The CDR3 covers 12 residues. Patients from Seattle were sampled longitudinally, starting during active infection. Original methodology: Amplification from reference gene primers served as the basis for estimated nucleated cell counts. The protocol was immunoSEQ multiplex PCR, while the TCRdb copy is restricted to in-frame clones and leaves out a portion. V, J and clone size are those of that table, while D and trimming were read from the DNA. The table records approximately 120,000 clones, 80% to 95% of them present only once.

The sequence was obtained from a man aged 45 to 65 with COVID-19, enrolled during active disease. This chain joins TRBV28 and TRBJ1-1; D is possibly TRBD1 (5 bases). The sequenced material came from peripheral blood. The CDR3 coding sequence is TGTGCCAGCAGCATCGGGGGGACTGAAGCTTTCTTT. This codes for CASSIGGTEAFF.